Shown below are 19 T cell receptor beta chains from a single sample sequenced in a study of T cells in Graves' hyperthyroidism and ophthalmopathy. RNA transcripts were the template for amplifying TCR beta CDR3 regions. A first-round RT-PCR of the TCR CDR3 used the HTBI primer set. Using its own MiXCR run on the multiplex PCR reads, TCRdb lists one record per CDR3 protein. The sample holds under 300,000 distinct CDR3 sequences, around 22% seen once. Sequencing input: blood. All receptors come from a man aged 25-40 years with Graves' ophthalmopathy.

This clonotype was seen a few times. The rearrangement links TRBV5-1 to TRBJ2-7; 8 bases are a match to TRBD1. J was trimmed by 4 bases and V by 0 bases; bases with no gene match: 9. The CDR3 has 16 residues. CDR1 is SGHRS, CDR2 YFSETQ, per germline. The CDR3 bases are TGCGCCAGCAGCTTGGGGGGCCCACAGGGGGGATACGAGCAGTACTTC. Its protein is CASSLGGPQGGYEQYF.

The gene calls are TRBV5-5 and TRBJ2-3, with 11 positions matching TRBD1. The V and J ends lost 4 bases and 4 bases, in that order; junction bases with no gene match: 5. Germline CDR1 reads SGHKS; CDR2 reads YYEKEE (reference sequence). The CDR3 has 15 amino acids. The CDR3 is CASSKGQGGSDTQYF. As DNA, the CDR3 is TGTGCCAGCAGCAAGGGACAGGGGGGTTCAGATACGCAGTATTTT.

This clonotype has only a few counts. The chain carries TRBV9 and TRBJ2-1, with 8 bases aligning to TRBD2. V lost 3 bases, J lost 0 bases, and 8 bases stayed unmatched. CDR1 and CDR2 (germline): SGDLS, YYNGEE. The CDR3 is 17 residues long. Written as DNA, the CDR3 is TGTGCCAGCAGCGCATCCGGGACTAGAAGCTCCTACAATGAGCAGTTCTTC. Translation gives CASSASGTRSSYNEQFF.

This clonotype was counted between two and nine times. The chain uses TRBV24-1 and TRBJ2-3, with 8 bases identical to TRBD2. Trimming cost V 9 bases and J 4 bases; bases outside gene matches: 11. Germline CDR1 reads KGHDR; CDR2 reads SFDVKD. This CDR3 comprises 15 residues. Here the CDR3 reads CATADAAGVADTQYF. CDR3 DNA sequence: TGTGCCACCGCGGATGCAGCGGGAGTGGCAGATACGCAGTATTTT.

The chain uses TRBV6-1 and TRBJ1-1, with D unresolved. Between the trimmed V and J ends, which lost 7 bases and 6 bases, there was a span of 9 bases. The CDR3 is 11 residues long. Germline assignment: CDR1 MNHNS and CDR2 SASEGT. The CDR3 bases are TGTGCCAGCAACAGCAAAGCTGAAGCTTTCTTT. This gives the protein CASNSKAEAFF.

This clonotype was observed a few times. The rearrangement joins TRBV28 to TRBJ2-5; D not certain. CDR1 and CDR2 from the germline V gene are MDHEN and SYDVKM. The CDR3 consists of 9 residues. V lost 4 bases, J lost 13 bases, and 7 bases lay in between. The CDR3 spells CASSCTRYF. DNA for the CDR3: TGTGCCAGCAGTTGCACACGGTACTTC. The variable domain in full, with the rest retrieved from reference TRBV28 and TRBJ2-5, is DVKVTQSSRYLVKRTGEKVFLECVQDMDHENMFWYRQDPGLGLRLIYFSYDVKMKEKGDIPEGYSVSREKKERFSLILESASTNQTSMYLCASSCTRYFGPGTRLLVL.

This chain uses TRBV11-2 with TRBJ2-7, with D possibly matching TRBD1 (6 bases). Trimming took off 5 bases at V and 4 bases at J, with 12 bases between the two ends. CDR1 and CDR2 from the germline V gene are SGHAT and FQNNGV. This CDR3 region has 13 residues. The CDR3 coding sequence is TGTGCCAGCAGCGTAGGACAGTTTTACGAGCAGTACTTC. Amino acid sequence: CASSVGQFYEQYF.

This clonotype was counted ten times or more. The chain couples TRBV27 to TRBJ2-5; maybe TRBD2 (5 bases). V lost 10 bases to trimming and J lost 2 bases, with 17 bases between them. CDR1 MNHEY and CDR2 SMNVEV come from the germline V gene (reference sequence). This CDR3 has 14 residues. This chain's CDR3 is CATSGSDQQETQYF. For the CDR3, the DNA is TGTGCCACCAGCGGCTCTGATCAACAAGAGACCCAGTACTTC.

J is TRBJ2-7 and V is TRBV28; 7 bases are shared with TRBD1. The V and J ends lost 6 bases and 5 bases, in that order; junction bases with no gene match: 19. This CDR3 region has 17 residues. Per germline, CDR1 MDHEN and CDR2 SYDVKM. CDR3 region: CASSPNRRDRFRHEQYF. Here the CDR3 DNA reads TGTGCCAGCAGCCCAAACCGCCGGGACAGATTTCGGCACGAGCAGTACTTC.

This clonotype was recorded a few times. The chain employs TRBV5-6 and TRBJ1-2; 7 bases line up with TRBD1. The germline V gene encodes CDR1 SGHDT and CDR2 YYEEEE. This CDR3 is 15 amino acids long. V shed 3 bases, J shed 8 bases, and the junction held 13 bases outside the gene matches. CDR3 protein: CASSYRGDRVRGYTF. The CDR3 region has the DNA TGTGCCAGCAGCTATCGGGGCGACAGGGTGAGAGGCTACACCTTC.

The chain recombines TRBV5-1 with TRBJ1-2, with TRBD1 matching over 11 bases. Looked up from germline, CDR1 is SGHRS and CDR2 is YFSETQ. The V gene end was trimmed by 5 bases and the J gene end by 0 bases; junction bases not matched to a gene: 6. This CDR3 region has 16 residues. CDR3 DNA sequence: TGCGCCAGCAGGGAAGGACAGGGGGCCGCTAACTATGGCTACACCTTC. As protein: CASREGQGAANYGYTF.

The rearrangement joins TRBV7-3 to TRBJ1-1, with TRBD1 matching 7 bases. Unmatched junction bases numbered 10, after V lost 7 bases and J lost 8 bases. Germline V CDR1 and CDR2: SGHTA, FQGTGA. The CDR3 length is 13 residues. The CDR3 sequence is CASTRDSQTEAFF. The CDR3 region has the DNA TGTGCCAGCACCCGGGACAGTCAGACCGAAGCTTTCTTT. Based on the CDR3 plus reference TRBV7-3 and TRBJ1-1, the full variable domain is GAGVSQTPSNKVTEKGKYVELRCDPISGHTALYWYRQSLGQGPEFLIYFQGTGAADDSGLPNDRFFAVRPEGSVSTLKIQRTERGDSAVYLCASTRDSQTEAFFGQGTRLTVV.

This chain uses TRBV5-6 with TRBJ2-3; perhaps TRBD1 as D (5 bases). The germline V and J ends were trimmed by 6 bases and 5 bases, with 22 bases remaining between them. This CDR3 has 16 amino acids. Germline CDR1 reads SGHDT; CDR2 reads YYEEEE. CDR3 in amino acids: CASNPKGSRPRDTQYF. CDR3 DNA: TGTGCCAGCAACCCTAAGGGGTCCCGCCCCAGAGATACGCAGTATTTT.

This clonotype has ten or more counts. The V and J genes are TRBV12-3 or TRBV12-4 and TRBJ2-1; weak D call: TRBD1 (6 bases). This CDR3 contains 17 residues. With 3 bases removed from V and 4 bases from J, the gap between germline ends came to 19 bases. The CDR3 DNA reads TGTGCCAGCAGTTTTGGTTCACGGGGTCAGGGGTACAATGAGCAGTTCTTC. Its protein product is CASSFGSRGQGYNEQFF.

This clonotype was detected only a few times. The chain couples TRBV3-1 to TRBJ1-2; the match to TRBD1 covers 7 bases. The CDR3 covers 12 residues. Trimming removed 1 base from V and 7 bases from J; junction bases left unmatched: 0. The V gene's germline CDR1 is LGHDT and CDR2 YNNKEL (reference sequence). CDR3 protein: CASSQGQGGYTF. In DNA form, the CDR3 reads TGTGCCAGCAGCCAAGGACAGGGTGGCTACACCTTC.

The chain recombines TRBV29-1 with TRBJ2-7; 8 positions match TRBD1. Germline lookup yields CDR1 SQVTM and CDR2 ANQGSEA. The CDR3 contains 13 residues. V shed 1 base, J shed 7 bases, and the junction held 6 bases outside the gene matches. DNA for the CDR3: TGCAGCGTTGAAGGACAGGGGTTCAGGGAGCAGTACTTC. This codes for CSVEGQGFREQYF.

The rearrangement uses TRBV6-2 or TRBV6-3 and TRBJ2-1, with TRBD2 matching 11 bases. The CDR3 is 20 residues long. V dropped 5 bases and J dropped 8; count of bases not matched to a gene: 23. CDR1 is MNHEY, CDR2 SVGEGT, per germline. In DNA, the CDR3 is TGTGCCAGCAGTCGGATGAACCCCGGGGTAGTAGCGGGAGGGTGGGATGAGCAGTTCTTC. Its translation is CASSRMNPGVVAGGWDEQFF.

The genes are TRBV10-3 and TRBJ2-7, with TRBD2 matching 7 bases. The trim removed 10 bases at V and 7 bases at J, leaving 13 bases unmatched. The CDR3 consists of 13 residues. Germline CDR1 ENHRY, CDR2 SYGVKD. As DNA, the CDR3 is TGTGCCACTCAACTTATACTAGCGAGGGAGCAGTACTTC. The encoded protein is CATQLILAREQYF.

The chain couples TRBV6-5 to TRBJ1-5; D gene ambiguous. V gave up 0 bases and J gave up 7 bases, with 16 bases separating them. Germline CDR1 and CDR2: MNHEY and SVGAGI. The length of the CDR3 is 16 residues. The CDR3 sequence: CASSYSRYGLGQPQHF. In DNA, the CDR3 is TGTGCCAGCAGTTACTCGAGGTATGGCCTCGGGCAGCCCCAGCATTTT.